This TCR beta chain appears in the sequencing data of a study of T cells in Graves' hyperthyroidism and ophthalmopathy. TCR beta CDR3 region amplification was performed from RNA transcripts. The primer set for the first-round RT-PCR of the TCR CDR3 was HTBI. TCRdb called the multiplex PCR reads again in MiXCR, with one record for every CDR3 protein. The sample holds over 150,000 distinct CDR3 sequences, less than 20% seen once. The sample holds a few counts of this clonotype. Its matching antigen is unknown. The V segment lost 5 bases and the J segment 3 bases; nucleotides outside the gene matches: 9. The CDR3 extends over 16 amino acids. Germline V gene data show CDR1 as SEHNR and CDR2 as FQNEAQ (reference sequence). Study-level findings and limits: Ophthalmopathy was predicted by the model a median of approximately 6 months ahead of onset.

No progression to ophthalmopathy during 18 months of follow-up defined stable disease. Patients showing uncontrolled infection, other autoimmune disease, pregnancy or lactation were ineligible. Sequencing used blood. The V and J genes are TRBV7-9 and TRBJ1-1; 10 bases are shared with TRBD1. This receptor was obtained from a woman in her forties or fifties with Graves' hyperthyroidism. In DNA form, the CDR3 reads TGTGCCAGCAGCCACAGACAGGGGGCGAGGTACACTGAAGCTTTCTTT. It yields the protein CASSHRQGARYTEAFF.